The T cell receptor beta chain described here comes from a study of T-cell reconstitution after alpha-beta-depleted transplantation in children. With V trimmed by 4 bases and J by 8 bases, 13 bases remained unmatched. The CDR3 has 18 residues. Germline V gene data show CDR1 as LGHNA and CDR2 as YNFKEQ. Preparation of the TCRbeta library used unique molecular identifiers. TCRdb independently ran MiXCR on the PCR reads; one entry per CDR3 protein. There are more than 250,000 distinct CDR3 sequences in the sample; 9.9% occur only once, and about 9.5% lies in the top ten. The chain recombines TRBV4-2 with TRBJ2-3; 15 positions match TRBD2. This sample comprised PBMCs from the stem cell graft donor, obtained from the stem cell graft. The sequence derives from a human donor who donated a stem cell graft to a child with SCID. The CDR3 DNA sequence: TGTGCCAGCAGCCTACATCGTGGACTAGCGGGGGGGCAGGCTACGCAGTATTTT. Protein product: CASSLHRGLAGGQATQYF.